The 24 T cell receptor beta chains given below trace back to one sample, sequenced in a study of blood T cell repertoires in COVID-19. The table came from immunoSEQ multiplex PCR; TCRdb's copy has only in-frame clones and leaves some out. The data contain approximately 140,000 clones, more than 80% of them singletons. The material sequenced was peripheral blood. The origin of the receptors is an older man with acute or convalescent COVID-19.

The rearrangement uses TRBV3-1 (or the pseudogene TRBV3-2) and TRBJ2-3; D possibly corresponds to TRBD2 (5 bases). The CDR3 is 14 amino acids. The germline V and J ends were trimmed by 4 bases and 6 bases, with 14 bases remaining between them. Germline V gene sequence: CDR1 LGHDT, CDR2 YNNKEL (reference sequence). CDR3 nucleotide sequence: TGTGCCAGCAGCCGAGGAGGCCTTGATGATACGCAGTATTTT. It is translated as CASSRGGLDDTQYF.

Concerning this clone itself: The junction departs from the called germline gene at one end, perhaps through a read error. CDR3: CASSEGGTLSVWHF. The CDR3 bases are TGTGCCAGCAGTGAAGGAGGGACTTTATCCGTGTGGCACTTC. V is TRBV6-1 and J is TRBJ2-7; TRBD2 is a possible D gene (6 bases). The CDR3 has 14 residues. CDR1 is MNHNS and CDR2 is SASEGT in the germline V gene.

This sequence joins TRBV6-5 and TRBJ2-7; TRBD2 aligns across 13 bases. Germline loops: CDR1 MNHEY, CDR2 SVGAGI. CDR3 length equals 15 residues. The trim removed 4 bases at V and 6 bases at J, leaving 6 bases unmatched. CDR3 bases: TGTGCCAGCAGTTCACCCGGGACTAGCGGGATCGAGCAGTACTTC. Its translation is CASSSPGTSGIEQYF.

The CDR3 sequence is CASSSQGARTEAFF. The CDR3 DNA sequence: TGTGCCAGCAGTTCCCAGGGGGCTCGCACTGAAGCTTTCTTT. The rearrangement links TRBV6-2 or TRBV6-3 to TRBJ1-1; 8 positions match TRBD1. CDR3 size: 14 residues. Trimming removed 4 bases from V and 4 bases from J; junction bases left unmatched: 5. CDR1 and CDR2 (germline): MNHEY, SVGEGT.

This chain joins TRBV2 and TRBJ1-4, with D maybe TRBD1 (5 bases). Germline CDR1 and CDR2: SNHLY and FYNNEI. The CDR3 has 17 residues. V was cut by 6 bases and J by 0 bases, with 17 bases left in between. This CDR3 reads CASSAPGDVATNEKLFF. The CDR3 coding sequence is TGTGCCAGCAGCGCGCCGGGGGACGTAGCAACTAATGAAAAACTGTTTTTT.

The V call is TRBV30, the J call TRBJ2-7; D is uncertain. The CDR3 extends over 16 amino acids. V lost 1 base, J lost 0 bases, and 16 bases lay in between. CDR1 and CDR2 from the germline V gene are GTSNPN and SVGIG (reference sequence). CDR3 nucleotide sequence: TGTGCCTGGAGTGGCGACGCAGGTGGTCTCTCCTACGAGCAGTACTTC. The encoded protein is CAWSGDAGGLSYEQYF. Combining the CDR3 with reference TRBV30 and TRBJ2-7 gives the whole variable domain SQTIHQWPATLVQPVGSPLSLECTVEGTSNPNLYWYRQAAGRGLQLLFYSVGIGQISSEVPQNLSASRPQDRQFILSSKKLLLSDSGFYLCAWSGDAGGLSYEQYFGPGTRLTVT.

The chain links TRBV5-1 to TRBJ1-6; D gene uncertain. This CDR3 region has 13 residues. Trimming took off 0 bases at V and 6 bases at J, with 4 bases between the two ends. CDR1 SGHRS and CDR2 YFSETQ come from the germline V gene. This CDR3 reads CASSLDSNSPLHF. The CDR3 DNA reads TGCGCCAGCAGCTTGGACAGTAATTCACCCCTCCACTTT.

The chain recombines TRBV19 with TRBJ2-1, with 7 bases matching TRBD2. V was clipped by 4 bases and J by 0 bases; unmatched bases: 0. Germline V CDR1 and CDR2: LNHDA, SQIVND (reference sequence). The CDR3 totals 14 residues. CDR3 region: CASSSGSSYNEQFF. In DNA form, the CDR3 reads TGTGCCAGTAGTAGCGGGAGCTCCTACAATGAGCAGTTCTTC.

This sequence joins TRBV18 and TRBJ1-6, with TRBD1 identical over 9 bases. The CDR3 is 15 amino acids. The J segment lost 9 bases and the V segment lost 5 bases, leaving 8 bases of the junction unmatched. The germline V gene has CDR1 KGHSH and CDR2 LQKENI. The CDR3 sequence: CASSVGQGTGSPLHF. Here the CDR3 DNA reads TGTGCCAGCTCAGTAGGACAGGGGACGGGTTCACCCCTCCACTTT.

The chain uses TRBV9 and TRBJ2-1, with D possibly matching TRBD1 (5 bases). The CDR3 length is 15 residues. Trimming shortened V by 0 bases and J by 7 bases, and 14 bases separated the two germline ends. Germline V gene data show CDR1 as SGDLS and CDR2 as YYNGEE. The CDR3 DNA reads TGTGCCAGCAGCGTAGGCCTAGGGGCTCGGAATGAGCAGTTCTTC. It codes for CASSVGLGARNEQFF.

This clone was counted a single time. The chain joins TRBV7-2 to TRBJ1-4; perhaps TRBD1 as D (5 bases). The CDR3 totals 15 residues. V lost 5 bases to trimming and J lost 2 bases, with 12 bases between them. Germline loops: CDR1 SGHTA, CDR2 FQGNSA. The chain's CDR3 is CASSAGGATNEKLFF. The CDR3 coding sequence is TGTGCCAGCAGCGCCGGGGGTGCGACTAATGAAAAACTGTTTTTT.

The genes are TRBV7-9 and TRBJ2-1; D is perhaps TRBD1 (6 bases). The CDR3 extends over 12 amino acids. CDR1 SEHNR and CDR2 FQNEAQ come from the germline V gene (reference sequence). The V end lost 4 bases, the J end lost 12 bases, and 13 bases lay between the germline ends. CDR3 sequence: CASSSTGPRQFF. Written as DNA, the CDR3 is TGTGCCAGCAGCTCTACAGGGCCACGGCAGTTCTTC.

This clone was seen only once. The V and J genes are TRBV5-1 and TRBJ2-3; 9 bases agree with TRBD2. The ends lost 3 bases at V and 3 bases at J; junction bases unmatched: 11. Germline V gene data show CDR1 as SGHRS and CDR2 as YFSETQ. This CDR3 region has 17 residues. For the CDR3, the DNA is TGCGCCAGCAGCTCGCTTAGCGGGGGCGCGTGGACAGATACGCAGTATTTT. Translating gives CASSSLSGGAWTDTQYF.

This clone was picked up a small number of times. This rearrangement joins TRBV3-1 (or the pseudogene TRBV3-2) to TRBJ2-1; 8 bases match TRBD1. Germline values: CDR1 LGHDT, CDR2 YNNKEL (reference sequence). The CDR3 extends over 15 amino acids. The junction had 4 bases not matched to a gene; V was cut back by 1 base and J by 5 bases. The CDR3: CASSQGRTGNNEQFF. The CDR3 bases are TGTGCCAGCAGCCAAGGCCGGACAGGGAACAATGAGCAGTTCTTC.

The CDR3 loop is CASSQLGGGYEKLFF. CDR3 nucleotides: TGTGCCAGCAGCCAACTGGGCGGCGGGTATGAAAAACTGTTTTTT. The rearrangement joins TRBV3-1 (or the pseudogene TRBV3-2) to TRBJ1-4; D remains unclear. Germline loops: CDR1 LGHDT, CDR2 YNNKEL (reference sequence). V was trimmed by 2 bases and J by 6 bases, leaving 13 bases between them. CDR3 length: 15 amino acids.

This chain uses TRBV5-1 with TRBJ1-2; TRBD1 matches 7 bases. Germline CDR1 is SGHRS and CDR2 is YFSETQ. After removal of 0 bases from V and 2 bases from J, the junction contained 4 bases not matched to a gene. This CDR3 comprises 15 residues. The CDR3 protein is CASSLAPGQNYGYTF. The CDR3 DNA is TGCGCCAGCAGCTTGGCGCCGGGACAGAACTATGGCTACACCTTC.

The chain employs TRBV5-1 and TRBJ1-2; 8 bases fit TRBD1. CDR1 is SGHRS, CDR2 YFSETQ, per germline. There are 15 residues in the CDR3. V was clipped by 4 bases and J by 5 bases; unmatched bases: 10. In DNA, the CDR3 is TGCGCCAGCAGCCCGGGGCAGGACAGGGTATATGGCTACACCTTC. Amino acids: CASSPGQDRVYGYTF. Using reference TRBV5-1 and TRBJ1-2 for the parts outside the CDR3, the full variable domain is KAGVTQTPRYLIKTRGQQVTLSCSPISGHRSVSWYQQTPGQGLQFLFEYFSETQRNKGNFPGRFSGRQFSNSRSEMNVSTLELGDSALYLCASSPGQDRVYGYTFGSGTRLTVV.

V and J are TRBV10-2 and TRBJ2-5; D remains ambiguous. The germline V and J ends were trimmed by 1 base and 5 bases, with 5 bases remaining between them. CDR1 and CDR2 (germline): WSHSY, SAAADI. The CDR3 has 12 amino acids. CDR3 sequence (DNA): TGCGCCAGCAGTGAGTATTCGGAGACCCAGTACTTC. As protein: CASSEYSETQYF.

The chain employs TRBV30 and TRBJ2-4; TRBD2 agrees at 12 bases. V was clipped by 3 bases and J by 1 base; unmatched bases: 7. The germline gives CDR1 GTSNPN, CDR2 SVGIG (reference sequence). This CDR3 has 17 residues. In DNA form, the CDR3 reads TGTGCCTGGAGGTCTAGCGGGGGGGCATTTGCCAAAAACATTCAGTACTTC. Its translation: CAWRSSGGAFAKNIQYF.

The gene calls are TRBV5-1 and TRBJ2-7, with 7 bases identical to TRBD2. Germline V gives CDR1 SGHRS, CDR2 YFSETQ. V shed 2 bases and J 0 bases; nucleotides not matched to a gene: 5. This CDR3 region has 15 residues. The CDR3: CASSFSGSGSYEQYF. CDR3 coding DNA: TGCGCCAGCAGCTTTAGCGGGTCCGGCTCCTACGAGCAGTACTTC.

The chain combines TRBV6-5 with TRBJ2-3; D is undetermined. CDR1 and CDR2 from the germline V gene are MNHEY and SVGAGI. With 7 bases removed from V and 6 bases from J, the gap between germline ends came to 8 bases. The CDR3 consists of 11 residues. The CDR3 here is CASTQSDTQYF. CDR3 DNA: TGTGCCAGCACCCAGTCGGATACGCAGTATTTT.

The chain has TRBV7-9 and TRBJ2-7; 9 bases line up with TRBD1. This CDR3 region has 12 residues. Germline-derived CDR1 and CDR2 are SEHNR and FQNEAQ (reference sequence). Losses at the gene ends were 4 bases for V and 12 bases for J; bases not matched to a gene: 7. The CDR3 protein is CASSSQGARRYF. The CDR3 DNA is TGTGCCAGCAGCTCACAGGGGGCGCGGAGGTACTTC.

The V gene is TRBV4-2, the J gene TRBJ1-1; possible D gene TRBD1, 6 bases. Germline-derived CDR1 and CDR2 are LGHNA and YNFKEQ. This CDR3 is built from 16 residues. Trimming left V 4 bases short and J 6 bases short, with 21 bases between. CDR3 in amino acids: CASSLAGGGRGPEAFF. CDR3 nucleotide sequence: TGTGCCAGCAGCCTTGCGGGCGGGGGGCGCGGTCCTGAAGCTTTCTTT.

The chain recombines TRBV18 with TRBJ2-5, with D possibly TRBD1 on 6 matching bases. V was shortened by 1 base and J by 4 bases, with 19 bases between the two germline ends. This CDR3 has 17 residues. CDR1 KGHSH and CDR2 LQKENI come from the germline V gene. The CDR3: CASSPLFSGRGGETQYF. The CDR3 DNA reads as TGTGCCAGCTCACCACTCTTTTCCGGCAGGGGCGGAGAGACCCAGTACTTC.